A selection of T cell receptor beta chains follows, all from one sample in a study of blood T cell repertoires in COVID-19. Using immunoSEQ multiplex PCR, the repertoire was profiled, and TCRdb retains in-frame clones only, with some absent. The data contain fewer than 90,000 clones, 80% to 90% of them singletons. Specimen: peripheral blood. These receptors were taken from a man aged 70-80 years with acute or convalescent COVID-19. Each CDR3 is given with its conserved first and last residue. A D gene is named only where the DNA matches it firmly. Where a row states a size, it is once, few, many or the class of an expanded clone; other rows omit it.

j_call clone_size d_call v_call cdr3_nt cdr3_aa
TRBJ1-3 once - TRBV9 TGTGCCAGCAGCGTAGAAAGGAGACGGGTCATATATTTT CASSVERRRVIYF
TRBJ2-5 - TRBD1 TRBV9 TGTGCCAGCAGCGTAGACTTCGGGACAGAACAAGAGACCCAGTACTTC CASSVDFGTEQETQYF
TRBJ2-3 - TRBD2 TRBV4-1 TGCGCCAGCAGCCAATGGGGGACTAGCGGGAGTTCAGATACGCAGTATTTT CASSQWGTSGSSDTQYF
TRBJ1-5 once TRBD1 TRBV14 TGTGCCAGCAGCCAAGGACAGGGTTTTGGGCCCCAGCATTTT CASSQGQGFGPQHF
TRBJ2-2 - - TRBV11-3 TGTGCCAGCAAACGGCAGGAGAACACCGGGGAGCTGTTTTTT CASKRQENTGELFF
TRBJ1-6 - - TRBV25-1 TGTGCCAGCAGTGCAGGACTTTTTGGTTCACCCCTCCACTTT CASSAGLFGSPLHF
TRBJ2-1 - TRBD1 TRBV6-6 TGTGCCAGCAGTTACTCGGGACAGGGGAACAATGAGCAGTTCTTC CASSYSGQGNNEQFF
TRBJ2-4 - - TRBV9 TGTGCCAGCAGCCCCCCCCACGAGGCCAAAAACATTCAGTACTTC CASSPPHEAKNIQYF
TRBJ2-7 - TRBD2 TRBV27 TGTGCCAGCAGCCGGACTAGCGGGAGGCTTTCGGCCGAGCAGTACTTC CASSRTSGRLSAEQYF
TRBJ2-3 - TRBD2 TRBV11-2 TGTGCCAGCAGCTTACGACTAGCGGGAGGACGCGGCACAGATACGCAGTATTTT CASSLRLAGGRGTDTQYF
TRBJ2-1 few - TRBV7-8 TGTGCCAGCAGCTTAAGATCTACCTACAATGAGCAGTTCTTC CASSLRSTYNEQFF
TRBJ2-1 - - TRBV6-2/TRBV6-3 TGTGCCAGCAGTTATGACAGCTACAATGAGCAGTTCTTC CASSYDSYNEQFF
TRBJ1-2 - TRBD1 TRBV28 TGTGCCAGCAGCAAAGGACAGGACAACTATGGCTACACCTTC CASSKGQDNYGYTF
TRBJ2-7 - TRBD2 TRBV27 TGTGCCAGCAGTTTACTAGCGGGAGTACCCGACGAGCAGTACTTC CASSLLAGVPDEQYF
TRBJ2-1 - TRBD2 TRBV5-1 TGCGCCAGCAGCACAGGACTAGCGAGGGGTGAGCAGTTCTTC CASSTGLARGEQFF
TRBJ2-3 - - TRBV11-2 TGTGCCAGCAGTCCCCTGGCGGTTAGCACAGATACGCAGTATTTT CASSPLAVSTDTQYF
TRBJ2-1 - TRBD1 TRBV18 TGTGCCAGCTCACCCGGACAGGGCAACTACAATGAGCAGTTCTTC CASSPGQGNYNEQFF
TRBJ1-4 - TRBD1 TRBV11-2 TGTGCCAGCAGCCGGACAGGGACTAATGAAAAACTGTTTTTT CASSRTGTNEKLFF
TRBJ1-5 once TRBD1 TRBV6-2/TRBV6-3 TGTGCCAGCAGTACCCGACAGGGCCTTGGCAATCAGCCCCAGCATTTT CASSTRQGLGNQPQHF
TRBJ2-7 - TRBD1 TRBV4-1 TGCGCCAGCAGCCACCGACAGGGGGGTTACGAGCAGTACTTC CASSHRQGGYEQYF
TRBJ2-5 - TRBD2 TRBV9 TGTGCCAGCAGCGTGGGCGGGACTAGACAAGAGACCCAGTACTTC CASSVGGTRQETQYF
TRBJ2-2 - TRBD1 TRBV7-9 TGTGCCAGCAGCTCCCCGGGACAGACCGGGGAGCTGTTTTTT CASSSPGQTGELFF
TRBJ1-1 few - TRBV4-1 TGCGCCAGCAGCCAAGGCGCGAGGAACACTGAAGCTTTCTTT CASSQGARNTEAFF
TRBJ1-5 - - TRBV6-2/TRBV6-3 TGTGCCAGCACCCCGGAAGGGAGTCGCAATCAGCCCCAGCATTTT CASTPEGSRNQPQHF
TRBJ1-1 once - TRBV20-1 TGCAGTGCTAGGGGAGACACTGAAGCTTTCTTT CSARGDTEAFF
TRBJ2-1 - - TRBV7-9 TGTGCCAGCAGCTTTAGGCAGGGGCGATACAATGAGCAGTTCTTC CASSFRQGRYNEQFF
TRBJ2-1 - - TRBV9 TGTGCCAGCAGCGCCCTCGTGTACAATGAGCAGTTCTTC CASSALVYNEQFF
TRBJ1-2 - - TRBV19 TGTGCCAGTAGTAGAGGGAGCCCTAACTATGGCTACACCTTC CASSRGSPNYGYTF
TRBJ1-5 - - TRBV5-5 TGTGCCAGCAGCGGTGGATGGCAGGGTAATCAGCCCCAGCATTTT CASSGGWQGNQPQHF
TRBJ2-3 few TRBD2 TRBV9 TGTGCCAGCAGCGTCGGGACTAGCGGAAGCACAGATACGCAGTATTTT CASSVGTSGSTDTQYF
TRBJ2-1 few TRBD2 TRBV19 TGTGCCAGTGGGACTAGCGGGAGTCGGTATGAGCAGTTCTTC CASGTSGSRYEQFF
TRBJ2-2 - TRBD1 TRBV6-5 TGTGCCAGCACGGACAGGGCCCTCGGGGAGCTGTTTTTT CASTDRALGELFF
TRBJ2-7 - TRBD2 TRBV5-1 TGCGCCAGCAGCTTGACTAGCGCCTCCTACGAGCAGTACTTC CASSLTSASYEQYF
TRBJ1-6 - TRBD1 TRBV18 TGTGCCAGCTCACCATTTCGGGACAGGGGCCTCCACTTT CASSPFRDRGLHF
TRBJ2-6 - TRBD1 TRBV30 TGTGCCTGGAGTCCGACGGACAGGGGTTCCTCTGGGGCCAACGTCCTGACTTTC CAWSPTDRGSSGANVLTF
TRBJ1-3 - - TRBV23-1 TGCGCCAGCAGTCAACCCCAGGGGAATGGAAACACCATATATTTT CASSQPQGNGNTIYF
TRBJ1-2 - - TRBV28 TGTGCCAGCAGTACACTGACAGAAATCTATGGCTACACCTTC CASSTLTEIYGYTF
TRBJ2-7 - - TRBV18 TGTGCCAGCTCACCTGTAGGGGCAACCGAGCAGTACTTC CASSPVGATEQYF
TRBJ2-3 - - TRBV3-1/TRBV3-2 TGTGCCAGCAGCAGGTCAGGGGGGTGGGCGGATACGCAGTATTTT CASSRSGGWADTQYF
TRBJ2-4 - - TRBV5-4 TGTGCCAGCAGCTTGGATCAAGCGGGAGCCAAAAACATTCAGTACTTC CASSLDQAGAKNIQYF
TRBJ2-2 - - TRBV3-1/TRBV3-2 TGTGCCAGCAGCCAAGAAATATCCGGGAACACCGGGGAGCTGTTTTTT CASSQEISGNTGELFF
TRBJ2-1 - TRBD2 TRBV27 TGTGCCAGCAGTTTAGATAGCGGGAGAAATGAGCAGTTCTTC CASSLDSGRNEQFF
TRBJ1-1 - TRBD1 TRBV29-1 TGCAGCGTTCTGACAGGGAGCGCTGAAGCTTTCTTT CSVLTGSAEAFF
TRBJ2-3 - TRBD2 TRBV2 TGTGCCAGCTCCCCGGGACTAGGCCGGGATACGCAGTATTTT CASSPGLGRDTQYF
TRBJ1-2 - - TRBV5-6 TGTGCCAGCAGCTTTACAGGGCCCGATGGCTACACCTTC CASSFTGPDGYTF
TRBJ1-6 once - TRBV6-5 TGTGCCTTCTCCCGGGACATCTCCTATAATTCACCCCTCCACTTT CAFSRDISYNSPLHF
TRBJ1-4 - - TRBV19 TGTGCCAGTAGCTGGGGCGGTGAAAAACTGTTTTTT CASSWGGEKLFF
TRBJ1-5 once - TRBV28 TGTGCCATCGGAGGGGGGGTTCAAGCGTTGAGCAATCAGCCCCAGCATTTT CAIGGGVQALSNQPQHF
TRBJ1-5 - - TRBV5-4 TGTGCCAGCAGCCAAAAGGAGAATCAGCCCCAGCATTTT CASSQKENQPQHF
TRBJ2-7 - TRBD2 TRBV6-5 TGTGCCAGCAGTTACAACGGGCGGGGGGGAATAGATGAGCAGTACTTC CASSYNGRGGIDEQYF
TRBJ1-1 - TRBD1 TRBV7-9 TGTGCCAGCAGAGGGGGGCAGGGGGCATGGACTGAAGCTTTCTTT CASRGGQGAWTEAFF
TRBJ2-1 - - TRBV5-1 TGCGCCAGCACTAGGACTGAGAGCTCCTACAATGAGCAGTTCTTC CASTRTESSYNEQFF
TRBJ1-4 - - TRBV12-3/TRBV12-4 TGTGCCAGCAGTTTAGGGGTAGGGGCCCTGTTTTTT CASSLGVGALFF
TRBJ1-1 - - TRBV19 TGTGCCAGTAGTATAGGCGTCTTTACGGACACTGAAGCTTTCTTT CASSIGVFTDTEAFF
TRBJ2-2 once - TRBV3-1/TRBV3-2 TGTGCCAGCAGCCACAAACGTAGCAACACCGGGGAGCTGTTTTTT CASSHKRSNTGELFF